This T cell receptor beta chain was identified during a study of monozygotic twins with inflammatory bowel disease (dated by TCRdb to the late 2010s). For the study in its entirety: A total of approximately 28 monozygotic twin pairs were included in the full study, comprising nine German pairs (four IBD-concordant, five IBD-discordant) and 19 IBD-discordant Danish pairs. The search for disease-associated traits relied mainly on comparing, within discordant pairs, IBD patients with their genetically identical healthy co-twins. Each individual had, on average, about 151 000 unique TCRalpha sequences and 181 000 unique TCRbeta sequences available for analysis. Paper-wide results and their limitations: Background noise and inter-individual variability may have been introduced into the repertoires by the differing immunosuppressive treatments among patients. Compared with healthy twins, IBD patients had fewer clonotypes in common with other individuals, a difference most pronounced in patients showing signs of disease activity. IBD patients had lower TCRbeta repertoire diversity, measured by the inverse Simpson index, than their healthy co-twins. No difference in repertoire similarity was observed between concordant and discordant twins, possibly owing to limited statistical power. Different T cell subtypes could not be distinguished in the analysis. No single strong signal or clonotype linked to IBD turned up in the results, so the idea that one exists was not supported.

From each donor, an approximately 2.5 ml peripheral blood sample was collected into PAXgene tubes and stored at -80 degrees C. Without T cell sorting, total RNA was isolated from whole blood using the PAXgene blood miRNA kit on an automated QIAcube. Deep TCRalpha and TCRbeta repertoire profiling with unique molecular barcoding was performed on peripheral blood of monozygotic twin pairs concordant or discordant for inflammatory bowel disease. For every twin pair, smoking habits were documented, and each individual was categorised as a current, former or never smoker. Details on this clonotype: What antigen it recognizes has not been identified.

The germline V gene encodes CDR1 MNHEY and CDR2 SVGEGT. Including cysteine and phenylalanine, the CDR3 has 15 amino acids. This entry has no DNA. Libraries were made using 5' RACE. The input for every TCR library was around 4,000 ng of total RNA. For each sample, cDNA was synthesized in eight separate reactions using SMARTScribe reverse transcriptase. During cDNA synthesis, template switching introduced unique molecular identifiers that contained a 6-nucleotide sample barcode. TCRalpha and TCRbeta cDNA was amplified in two nested PCRs of about 17 and 10 cycles, and bead purification was carried out after each PCR. Before amplification, the cDNA was treated with uracil DNA-glycosylase and purified using the QIAquick PCR purification kit. The second PCR added Illumina TruSeq-compatible adapters along with sample-specific barcodes. TapeStation and Qubit were used to check library quality and concentration, and around 4.5 ng of each library went into the pool. Sequencing of the pooled libraries was done on an Illumina HiSeq2500 single-index Rapid Run using custom sequencing primers and 2 x 100 bp reads. On the authors' methods: UMI-based consensus assembly with MiGEC version 1.2.6 was used to correct PCR and sequencing errors. MiXCR version 2.1.1 was used to carry out V(D)J alignment, clonotype assembly and CDR3 extraction. To normalise gene usage, clonotype sharing and MAIT/NKT TCR abundance, the top 1000, 10 000 and 20 000 clonotypes in each sample were analysed. After downsampling to 27 000 UMIs, diversity was calculated as the inverse Simpson index using the vegan R package. Paired Mann-Whitney U tests on discordant twin pairs were used, with Benjamini-Hochberg multiple-testing correction. Once TCRdb had reprocessed the reads, it stored one entry per CDR3 protein sequence and supplied no DNA. TCRdb's processing, not the study's, gives the V and J calls here. The table for this sample lists a few hundred thousand distinct CDR3 sequences. The leading ten clones occupy 2.5% to 3% of the sample.

Sequencing was performed on blood. The chain is made from TRBV6-2 or TRBV6-3 and TRBJ2-7. This sequence originates from a human donor with ulcerative colitis or Crohn's disease, or a healthy co-twin of an affected twin (not recorded which). The CDR3 here reads CASSYSNTVTYEQYF.